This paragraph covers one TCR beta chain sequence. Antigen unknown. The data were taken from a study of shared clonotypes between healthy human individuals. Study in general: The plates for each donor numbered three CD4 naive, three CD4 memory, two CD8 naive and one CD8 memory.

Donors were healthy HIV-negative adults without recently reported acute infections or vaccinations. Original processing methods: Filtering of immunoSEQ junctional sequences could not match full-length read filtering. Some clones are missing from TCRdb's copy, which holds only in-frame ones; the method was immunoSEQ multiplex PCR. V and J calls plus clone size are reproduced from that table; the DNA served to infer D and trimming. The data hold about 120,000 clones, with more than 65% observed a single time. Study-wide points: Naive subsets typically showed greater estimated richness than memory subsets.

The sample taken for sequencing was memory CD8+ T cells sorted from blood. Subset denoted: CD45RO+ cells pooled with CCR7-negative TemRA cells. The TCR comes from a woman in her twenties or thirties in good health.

The DNA of the CDR3 is TGCGCCAGCAGCCAAGGGGCTCTCGGTGGGGGCTACAATGAGCAGTTCTTC. Translation: CASSQGALGGGYNEQFF. The chain links TRBV4-1 to TRBJ2-1; D is tentatively TRBD1 or TRBD2 (5 bases each). V was cut by 1 base and J by 3 bases, with 16 bases left in between. The germline gives CDR1 MGHRA, CDR2 YSYEKL. The CDR3 is made up of 17 amino acids.